Many counts were recorded for the clone carrying this T cell receptor beta chain. Its antigen is still unknown. RNA fractions of 10%, 30% or 50% and about 18,000 to 1,100,000 sorted cells were the source of naive CD8 libraries. The CD8+CD4-CCR7+CD45RA+ phenotype defined the sorted naive CD8 T cells. TCRdb re-called the PCR reads with MiXCR, one entry per CDR3 protein. The table lists around 460,000 distinct CDR3 sequences, about 22% of them singletons. Trimming left V 7 bases short and J 0 bases short, with 15 bases between. The CDR3 loop spans 14 amino acids. Germline loops: CDR1 SQVTM, CDR2 ANQGSEA. This entry is derived from a study of molecular identifiers for immune sequencing clone quantification. Study observations and caveats: Detection of one spiked Jurkat cell's TCR RNA reportedly worked in 750,000 to 1,000,000 naive cells.

Sequencing was performed on naive CD8+ T cells from blood, with Jurkat cell RNA spiked in. Subset indicated: FACS-sorted CD8+CD4-CCR7+CD45RA+ naive T cells. The J gene is TRBJ2-5, the V gene TRBV29-1; weak D call: TRBD1 (5 bases). The TCR comes from a human donor in good health. Some libraries in this study had Jurkat cell RNA spiked in. This chain's CDR3 is CSAYPDSHQETQYF. CDR3 nucleotides: TGCAGCGCCTACCCTGACAGCCACCAAGAGACCCAGTACTTC.